The subject of this entry is one T cell receptor (beta chain). The data belong to a study of graft-versus-host responses after intestinal transplantation. Overall study context: Multivisceral, liver-intestinal, or isolated intestinal transplants were given to recipients. All of the recipients had induction that used anti-thymocyte globulin, then tacrolimus and steroids for around three years.

Sequencing was performed with immunoSEQ multiplex PCR; in TCRdb, only in-frame clones are kept and a portion is missing. Of about 57,000 clones detected, roughly 89% appear once; the ten largest clones hold around 1.5%. The CDR3 is 18 residues long. Germline V gene data show CDR1 as GTSNPN and CDR2 as SVGIG (reference sequence). V was pared by 7 bases and J by 7 bases, with 23 bases of the junction left unmatched. Sequenced here: PBMCs, sampled 26 days after transplant. The receptor was derived from a human patient who received an intestinal transplant, so some T cells may come from the graft donor. V usage is TRBV30 and J usage is TRBJ2-1, with 9 bases that match TRBD2. The CDR3 is CASRSTSSGGGALNEQFF. CDR3 in DNA: TGTGCCTCTCGATCCACCTCTTCAGGCGGGGGGGCCCTGAATGAGCAGTTCTTC.